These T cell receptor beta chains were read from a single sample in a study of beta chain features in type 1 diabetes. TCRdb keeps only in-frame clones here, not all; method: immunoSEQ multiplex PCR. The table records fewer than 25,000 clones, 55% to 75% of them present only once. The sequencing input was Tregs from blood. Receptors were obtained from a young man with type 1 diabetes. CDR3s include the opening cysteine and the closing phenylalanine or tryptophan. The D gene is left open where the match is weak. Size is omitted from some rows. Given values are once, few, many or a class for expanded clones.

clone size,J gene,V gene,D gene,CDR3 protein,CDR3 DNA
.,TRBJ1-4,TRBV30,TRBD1,CAWSVRKGAGEEKLFF,TGTGCCTGGAGTGTACGAAAGGGGGCCGGTGAGGAAAAACTGTTTTTT
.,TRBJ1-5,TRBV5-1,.,CASSLDGGAQPQHF,TGCGCCAGCAGCTTGGACGGGGGGGCTCAGCCCCAGCATTTT
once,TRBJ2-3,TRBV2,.,CASSPQGTDTQYF,TGTGCCAGCAGTCCCCAGGGAACAGATACGCAGTATTTT
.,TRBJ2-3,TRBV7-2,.,CASSLGPQASTDTQYF,TGTGCCAGCAGCTTAGGCCCCCAGGCTAGCACAGATACGCAGTATTTT
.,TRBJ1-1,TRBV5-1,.,CASSLGDKMNTEAFF,TGCGCCAGCAGCTTGGGGGACAAGATGAACACTGAAGCTTTCTTT
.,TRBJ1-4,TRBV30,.,CAWETGLNEKLFF,TGTGCCTGGGAGACAGGCCTTAATGAAAAACTGTTTTTT
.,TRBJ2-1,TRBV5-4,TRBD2,CASRAGTSGNYNEQFF,TGTGCCAGCAGGGCCGGGACTAGCGGGAACTACAATGAGCAGTTCTTC
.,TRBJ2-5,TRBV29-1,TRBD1,CSVARQGQETQYF,TGCAGCGTTGCCAGACAGGGACAAGAGACCCAGTACTTC
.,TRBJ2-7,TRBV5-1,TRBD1,CASSAQGAVGEQYF,TGCGCCAGCAGCGCACAGGGGGCCGTCGGGGAGCAGTACTTC
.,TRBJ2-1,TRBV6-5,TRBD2,CASSRGLGGGEQFF,TGTGCCAGCAGCCGGGGACTAGGCGGTGGTGAGCAGTTCTTC
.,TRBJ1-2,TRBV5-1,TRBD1,CASSSDRGDYGYTF,TGCGCCAGCAGCTCCGACAGGGGTGACTATGGCTACACCTTC
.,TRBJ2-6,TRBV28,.,CASTLSGANVLTF,TGTGCCAGCACCTTGTCTGGGGCCAACGTCCTGACTTTC
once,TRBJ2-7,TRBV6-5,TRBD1,CASSYSRDRGYEQYF,TGTGCCAGCAGTTACTCGCGGGACAGGGGCTACGAGCAGTACTTC
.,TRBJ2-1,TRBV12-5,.,CASGLSHEQFF,TGTGCTAGTGGCCTGTCCCATGAGCAGTTCTTC
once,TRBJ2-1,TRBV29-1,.,CSVGLPGVGEQFF,TGCAGCGTTGGTCTGCCAGGGGTGGGTGAGCAGTTCTTC
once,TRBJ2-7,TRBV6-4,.,CASSPRAGDYEQYF,TGTGCCAGCAGTCCTAGGGCAGGGGACTACGAGCAGTACTTC
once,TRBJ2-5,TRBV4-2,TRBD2,CASSLTTSGGQETQYF,TGTGCCAGCAGCCTCACGACTAGCGGGGGCCAAGAGACCCAGTACTTC
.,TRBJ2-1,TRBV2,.,CASSIITREQFF,TGTGCCAGCAGCATCATTACCAGGGAGCAGTTCTTC
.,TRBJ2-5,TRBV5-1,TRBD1,CASTVQGAPRETQYF,TGCGCCAGCACCGTACAGGGGGCGCCTCGAGAGACCCAGTACTTC
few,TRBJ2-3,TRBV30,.,CAWSAGTPGADTQYF,TGTGCCTGGAGTGCTGGGACACCCGGCGCGGATACGCAGTATTTT
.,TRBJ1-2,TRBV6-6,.,CASSVRGMGGYTF,TGTGCCAGCAGTGTACGAGGGATGGGAGGCTACACCTTC
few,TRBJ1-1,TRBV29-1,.,CSVAPQGNTEAFF,TGCAGCGTTGCACCTCAGGGGAACACTGAAGCTTTCTTT
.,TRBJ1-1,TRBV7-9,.,CASTPSGDTEAFF,TGTGCCAGCACCCCCTCGGGGGACACTGAAGCTTTCTTT
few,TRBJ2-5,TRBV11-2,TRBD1,CASSWGQGRETQYF,TGTGCCAGCAGCTGGGGACAGGGGCGAGAGACCCAGTACTTC
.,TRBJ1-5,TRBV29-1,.,CSVGTVDQPQHF,TGCAGCGTTGGGACAGTCGATCAGCCCCAGCATTTT
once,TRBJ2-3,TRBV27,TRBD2,CASSTRGGTDTQYF,TGTGCCAGCAGTACGCGGGGGGGCACAGATACGCAGTATTTT
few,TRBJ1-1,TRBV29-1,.,CSVVVRGGGTEAFF,TGCAGCGTTGTAGTTCGCGGGGGGGGCACTGAAGCTTTCTTT
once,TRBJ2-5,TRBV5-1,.,CASSSQETQYF,TGCGCCAGCAGCTCTCAAGAGACCCAGTACTTC
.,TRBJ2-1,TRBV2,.,CASSEGQGEQFF,TGTGCCAGCAGTGAAGGGCAGGGTGAGCAGTTCTTC
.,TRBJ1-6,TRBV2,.,CASSERGGHPSSSYNSPLHF,TGTGCCAGCAGTGAAAGGGGGGGCCACCCCTCGAGCTCCTATAATTCACCCCTCCACTTT
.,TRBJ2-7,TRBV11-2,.,CASSPDRSTSSHEQYF,TGTGCCAGCAGCCCCGACAGAAGTACTAGCAGCCACGAGCAGTACTTC
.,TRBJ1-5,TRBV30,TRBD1,CAWSGQGVGPQHF,TGTGCCTGGAGTGGACAGGGGGTAGGGCCCCAGCATTTT
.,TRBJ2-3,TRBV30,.,CAWARGGATDTQYF,TGTGCCTGGGCCAGGGGCGGAGCCACAGATACGCAGTATTTT
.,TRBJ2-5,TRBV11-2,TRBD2,CASSLGTSGQETQYF,TGTGCCAGCAGCTTAGGGACTAGCGGGCAAGAGACCCAGTACTTC